These 19 T cell receptor beta chains originate from one sample sequenced in a study of blood T cell repertoires in COVID-19. The protocol was immunoSEQ multiplex PCR, while the TCRdb copy is restricted to in-frame clones and leaves out a portion. The sample consists of 380,000 or so clones, around 87% of them appearing once. The specimen was PBMCs or T cells enriched from blood (not recorded which). The receptors stem from a woman aged 25 to 45 with acute COVID-19.

The rearrangement uses TRBV3-1 (or the pseudogene TRBV3-2) and TRBJ1-1, with D perhaps matching TRBD1 (6 bases). This CDR3 has 14 amino acids. The V gene's germline CDR1 is LGHDT and CDR2 YNNKEL (reference sequence). Trimming took off 4 bases at V and 0 bases at J, with 9 bases between the two ends. CDR3 bases: TGTGCCAGCAGCCCGGGGACACTGAACACTGAAGCTTTCTTT. Encoded protein: CASSPGTLNTEAFF.

The chain uses TRBV7-9 and TRBJ2-5, with 10 bases identical to TRBD1. The germline V gene has CDR1 SEHNR and CDR2 FQNEAQ (reference sequence). Germline trimming cut 5 bases from V and 3 bases from J; bases unmatched to any gene: 6. This CDR3 region has 15 residues. The CDR3 is CASSPGTGAKETQYF. The DNA of the CDR3 is TGTGCCAGCAGCCCCGGGACAGGGGCAAAAGAGACCCAGTACTTC.

This chain joins TRBV7-3 and TRBJ2-3; D uncertain. CDR1 and CDR2 (germline): SGHTA, FQGTGA. With 5 bases removed from V and 0 bases from J, the gap between germline ends came to 12 bases. The CDR3 is 15 amino acids. CDR3 bases: TGTGCCAGCAGCCTCTTGGGCTCTAGCACAGATACGCAGTATTTT. It specifies CASSLLGSSTDTQYF.

The chain uses TRBV2 and TRBJ2-3, with D possibly TRBD2 on 5 matching bases. Germline V gene data show CDR1 as SNHLY and CDR2 as FYNNEI. V gave up 8 bases and J gave up 0 bases, with 12 bases separating them. CDR3 length: 14 amino acids. CDR3 in DNA: TGTGCCAGCGTAGGACTGGTGAGCACAGATACGCAGTATTTT. It encodes CASVGLVSTDTQYF.

The rearrangement uses TRBV20-1 and TRBJ2-2; D possibly corresponds to TRBD1 (6 bases). The CDR3 extends over 13 amino acids. CDR1 is DFQATT and CDR2 is SNEGSKA in the germline V gene (reference sequence). The V end was cut by 3 bases, the J end by 4 bases, with 9 bases between. DNA for the CDR3: TGCAGTGCTAGTGGGGGCGTCACCGGGGAGCTGTTTTTT. This codes for CSASGGVTGELFF.

The rearrangement joins TRBV29-1 to TRBJ2-1; 8 nucleotides line up with TRBD2. CDR3 length: 13 amino acids. Germline V gene sequence: CDR1 SQVTM, CDR2 ANQGSEA. This CDR3 reads CRAGTSGRNEQFF. The DNA for the CDR3 is TGCAGGGCCGGGACTAGTGGGAGGAATGAGCAGTTCTTC.

V is TRBV7-9 and J is TRBJ1-3, with a tentative D call TRBD1 (5 bases). Germline CDR1 and CDR2: SEHNR and FQNEAQ (reference sequence). V was trimmed by 7 bases and J by 1 base, leaving 17 bases between them. The CDR3 is 16 residues long. CDR3 amino acids: CASTTRGEGSGNTIYF. DNA for the CDR3: TGTGCCAGCACCACCCGGGGGGAAGGGTCTGGAAACACCATATATTTT. Filled out from reference TRBV7-9 and TRBJ1-3, the complete variable domain reads DTGVSQNPRHKITKRGQNVTFRCDPISEHNRLYWYRQTLGQGPEFLTYFQNEAQLEKSRLLSDRFSAERPKGSFSTLEIQRTEQGDSAMYLCASTTRGEGSGNTIYFGEGSWLTVV.

This chain uses TRBV6-5 with TRBJ2-1; 7 nucleotides align to TRBD2. Germline V gives CDR1 MNHEY, CDR2 SVGAGI. The V segment lost 6 bases and the J segment 6 bases; nucleotides outside the gene matches: 11. This CDR3 has 15 residues. CDR3 amino acids: CASRPTRRLANEQFF. The DNA for the CDR3 is TGTGCCAGCAGGCCCACCAGGAGACTAGCCAATGAGCAGTTCTTC.

The count of this clone is one. The V gene is TRBV24-1, the J gene TRBJ2-3; D ambiguous. The germline V gene encodes CDR1 KGHDR and CDR2 SFDVKD. The V gene lost 4 bases and the J gene lost 4 bases, with 8 bases spanning the gap. CDR3 length equals 13 residues. Written as DNA, the CDR3 is TGTGCCACCAGTGACGAGAGTGCAGATACGCAGTATTTT. Amino acids: CATSDESADTQYF.

This sequence joins TRBV5-1 and TRBJ1-1; 7 bases align to TRBD1. The CDR3 spans 14 residues. The J segment lost 2 bases and the V segment lost 3 bases, leaving 4 bases of the junction unmatched. CDR1 is SGHRS and CDR2 is YFSETQ in the germline V gene. The CDR3 region is CASSWGQSNTEAFF. The CDR3 DNA is TGCGCCAGCAGCTGGGGACAGTCTAACACTGAAGCTTTCTTT.

The rearrangement links TRBV15 to TRBJ2-5; D gene unclear. The V and J ends lost 4 bases and 3 bases respectively, with 6 bases between them. The germline gives CDR1 LNHNV, CDR2 YYDKDF (reference sequence). This CDR3 is built from 12 residues. The CDR3 sequence: CATSTRKETQYF. CDR3 sequence (DNA): TGTGCCACCAGCACCAGGAAAGAGACCCAGTACTTC.

The chain joins TRBV11-2 to TRBJ2-7; a possible D gene is TRBD2 (6 bases). Germline V gene data show CDR1 as SGHAT and CDR2 as FQNNGV. Trimming removed 6 bases from V and 1 base from J, with 10 bases in between. The CDR3 runs to 13 residues. This CDR3 reads CASRVAVSYEQYF. The CDR3 region has the DNA TGTGCCAGCAGGGTAGCGGTGTCCTACGAGCAGTACTTC.

This clone was counted a single time. The CDR3 nucleotides are TGTGCCAGAAACAGAGCTATAAACTATGGCTACACCTTC. It is translated as CARNRAINYGYTF. The chain links TRBV19 to TRBJ1-2; D is unclear. The CDR3 has 13 residues. Deletions cut 9 bases from V and 2 bases from J, with 13 bases between. CDR1 LNHDA and CDR2 SQIVND come from the germline V gene (reference sequence).

V usage is TRBV5-6 and J usage is TRBJ2-7; 8 bases align to TRBD1. Germline trimming cut 1 base from V and 5 bases from J; bases unmatched to any gene: 5. CDR3 size: 14 residues. Germline lookup yields CDR1 SGHDT and CDR2 YYEEEE. Here the CDR3 DNA reads TGTGCCAGCAGCTTGCCAGGGGGCCAACACGAGCAGTACTTC. Amino acids: CASSLPGGQHEQYF.

The V gene is TRBV6-4, the J gene TRBJ2-7; possibly TRBD1 for D (5 bases). V gave up 6 bases and J gave up 0 bases, with 12 bases separating them. Per the germline V gene, CDR1 is MRHNA and CDR2 is SNTAGT. This CDR3 comprises 14 residues. The CDR3 protein is CASRPTGSSYEQYF. The DNA of the CDR3 is TGTGCCAGCAGACCCACAGGTAGCTCCTACGAGCAGTACTTC.

The rearrangement joins TRBV4-3 to TRBJ1-4; no firm D call. Germline lookup yields CDR1 LGHNA and CDR2 YSLEER. The CDR3 consists of 16 residues. Trimming took 0 bases from V and 0 from J, leaving 8 bases between them. Here the CDR3 DNA reads TGCGCCAGCAGCCAAGAGGGAGGCCCAACTAATGAAAAACTGTTTTTT. It yields the protein CASSQEGGPTNEKLFF.

The rearrangement joins TRBV7-2 to TRBJ1-1; the match to TRBD1 covers 9 bases. From germline, CDR1 is SGHTA and CDR2 FQGNSA. J was trimmed by 6 bases and V by 4 bases; bases with no gene match: 3. The CDR3 runs to 13 residues. The CDR3, as DNA: TGTGCCAGCAGCTCACAGGGGGCGGCTGAAGCTTTCTTT. Translating gives CASSSQGAAEAFF.

The genes are TRBV18 and TRBJ1-5, with D maybe TRBD1 (5 bases). This CDR3 has 15 amino acids. In germline, CDR1 is KGHSH, CDR2 LQKENI. Deletions cut 1 base from V and 4 bases from J, with 11 bases between. The CDR3 protein is CASSPRGERNQPQHF. Written as DNA, the CDR3 is TGTGCCAGCTCACCACGGGGGGAAAGGAATCAGCCCCAGCATTTT.

The chain couples TRBV24-1 to TRBJ2-5; D gene uncertain. The CDR3 has 12 amino acids. The germline V gene encodes CDR1 KGHDR and CDR2 SFDVKD. The V and J ends lost 7 bases and 1 base respectively, with 6 bases between them. Here the CDR3 DNA reads TGTGCCACCAGCGGGTTCCAAGAGACCCAGTACTTC. It encodes CATSGFQETQYF.